What follows are 8 T cell receptor beta chains derived from one specimen sequenced in a study of T cell repertoires in aging, cancer and after chemotherapy. The template was genomic DNA from peripheral blood, not RNA. Rearranged V-D-J TRB sequences were amplified with a mixed TRB-A/B primer pool. MiXCR was run by TCRdb on the multiplex PCR reads, yielding one entry per CDR3 protein. Of about 6,200 distinct CDR3 sequences listed, 27% were seen once; the top ten hold less than 4%. The sequenced sample was blood. The receptors were sampled from a human donor in good health.

In its sample, this clonotype ranks as medium-sized. The gene calls are TRBV19 and TRBJ2-2; the D gene is possibly TRBD2 (6 bases). The V end was cut by 3 bases, the J end by 7 bases, with 9 bases between. Germline CDR1 reads LNHDA; CDR2 reads SQIVND (reference sequence). This CDR3 region has 13 residues. CDR3 DNA sequence: TGTGCCAGTAGTATGGTGACTAGCGGGGAGCTGTTTTTT. Translating gives CASSMVTSGELFF.

By proportion, this clonotype is medium-sized (0.01 to 0.1%). The gene calls are TRBV6-5 and TRBJ2-5; TRBD2 aligns across 8 bases. V shed 7 bases, J shed 5 bases, and the junction held 9 bases outside the gene matches. From germline, CDR1 is MNHEY and CDR2 SVGAGI. The CDR3 has 14 amino acids. CDR3 in amino acids: CASTRGGRGETQYF. The CDR3 DNA reads TGTGCCAGCACCCGCGGGGGGCGGGGGGAGACCCAGTACTTC.

This clonotype appeared a few times. The chain recombines TRBV4-3 with TRBJ2-1; 12 nucleotides agree with TRBD2. CDR3 length: 17 residues. The V and J ends lost 0 bases and 10 bases, in that order; junction bases with no gene match: 10. The V gene's germline CDR1 is LGHNA and CDR2 YSLEER. The CDR3 spells CASSQDQASGRGREQFF. As DNA, the CDR3 is TGCGCCAGCAGCCAAGATCAAGCTAGCGGGAGGGGGAGGGAGCAGTTCTTC.

Note on this clonotype: A single base separates this from a much larger clone, so it may be a read error. Written as DNA, the CDR3 is TGTGCCAGTAGTGTCGATTGGGAACCGGGCTTCAATGAGCAGTTCTTC. Amino acid sequence: CASSVDWEPGFNEQFF. This chain links TRBV19 with TRBJ2-1; D ambiguous. Trimming cost V 5 bases and J 6 bases, with 20 bases left between them. Germline lookup yields CDR1 LNHDA and CDR2 SQIVND (reference sequence). The CDR3 consists of 16 residues.

This rearrangement joins TRBV7-2 to TRBJ2-2, with 9 bases fitting TRBD2. V lost 0 bases and J lost 4; bases outside the gene matches: 3. Germline V gene sequence: CDR1 SGHTA, CDR2 FQGNSA. This CDR3 contains 16 residues. In DNA, the CDR3 is TGTGCCAGCAGCTTAGCGACTAGCGGTACCACCGGGGAGCTGTTTTTT. Translated: CASSLATSGTTGELFF. Together with reference TRBV7-2 and TRBJ2-2, the CDR3 gives the full variable domain: GAGVSQSPSNKVTEKGKDVELRCDPISGHTALYWYRQSLGQGLEFLIYFQGNSAPDKSGLPSDRFSAERTGGSVSTLTIQRTQQEDSAVYLCASSLATSGTTGELFFGEGSRLTVL.

The chain carries TRBV18 and TRBJ2-5; unclear D gene. The CDR3 has 12 amino acids. Germline CDR1 reads KGHSH; CDR2 reads LQKENI. V gave up 2 bases and J gave up 3 bases, with 4 bases separating them. The CDR3 region is CASSPSEETQYF. In DNA form, the CDR3 reads TGTGCCAGCTCACCAAGTGAAGAGACCCAGTACTTC.

This clonotype is termed medium-sized. The gene calls are TRBV27 and TRBJ2-5, with 7 positions matching TRBD1. From germline, CDR1 is MNHEY and CDR2 SMNVEV (reference sequence). The CDR3 covers 14 residues. Trimming removed 8 bases from V and 4 bases from J; junction bases left unmatched: 10. The CDR3 protein is CASPEYRQGETQYF. For the CDR3, the DNA is TGTGCCAGCCCCGAATATAGACAGGGAGAGACCCAGTACTTC.

This clonotype is labeled as medium-sized. V gene TRBV7-6 combines with J gene TRBJ2-1, with 10 bases that match TRBD2. The CDR3 sequence is 16 residues long. The V and J ends lost 2 bases and 6 bases, in that order; junction bases with no gene match: 7. Germline CDR1 SGHVS, CDR2 FNYEAQ. Here the CDR3 reads CASSLHLSSGSNEQFF. CDR3 nucleotides: TGTGCCAGCAGCTTACACCTATCTAGCGGGAGCAATGAGCAGTTCTTC.